A selection of T cell receptor beta chains follows, all from one sample in a study of cytotoxic CD8 clonotypes in ibrutinib-treated CLL. TCRdb's copy holds only in-frame clones and misses some; the assay was immunoSEQ multiplex PCR. The sample shows 130,000 to 150,000 clones, more than 85% of them seen only once. This material consisted of PBMCs, taken after 12 months of ibrutinib treatment. The receptors come from a human donor with chronic lymphocytic leukemia. Both conserved end residues are part of each CDR3. D genes are given only for firm matches. Rows give clone size only sometimes, using once, few, many, or a class for an expanded clone.

>TRBD1|TRBV11-2|TRBJ1-1|once
TGTGCCAGCAGCTCACAGGGGGTCAGGGCTGAAGCTTTCTTT
CASSSQGVRAEAFF
>.|TRBV6-6|TRBJ2-7|.
TGTGCCAGCAGTGCAGGGGGGGAGCAGTACTTC
CASSAGGEQYF
>.|TRBV2|TRBJ2-1|.
TGTGCCAGCCAGGGGATCTCCTACAATGAGCAGTTCTTC
CASQGISYNEQFF
>TRBD2|TRBV19|TRBJ2-2|.
TGTGCCAGCAAACGGGAGGACACCGGGGAGCTGTTTTTT
CASKREDTGELFF
>TRBD1|TRBV9|TRBJ2-7|once
TGTGCCAGCAGCTTGGGACAGGGGTCCTACGAGCAGTACTTC
CASSLGQGSYEQYF
>.|TRBV19|TRBJ2-5|.
TGTGCCAGTAGTACTGGACGAGAAGAGACCCAGTACTTC
CASSTGREETQYF
>.|TRBV5-6|TRBJ2-7|.
TGTGCCAGCAGCTTGAGGTCCTACGAGCAGTACTTC
CASSLRSYEQYF
>TRBD2|TRBV2|TRBJ2-5|.
TGTGCCAGCAATCGGGGGGGTCAAGAGACCCAGTACTTC
CASNRGGQETQYF
>.|TRBV28|TRBJ1-1|.
TGTGCCAGCAGTTTGAGCGGACAGTCCAATATGAACACTGAAGCTTTCTTT
CASSLSGQSNMNTEAFF
>.|TRBV4-2|TRBJ1-3|.
TGTGCCAGCAGCCTCTTGGCCGTCGCGAGCTCTGGAAACACCATATATTTT
CASSLLAVASSGNTIYF
>.|TRBV14|TRBJ2-7|.
TGTGCCAGCAGCCAAATCTACGAGCAGTACTTC
CASSQIYEQYF
>TRBD1|TRBV6-1|TRBJ1-5|.
TGTGCCAGCAGTGAGATGTTCGGGACAGATAGCAATCAGCCCCAGCATTTT
CASSEMFGTDSNQPQHF
>.|TRBV14|TRBJ2-1|.
TGTGCCAGCAGCCAAGCTCGCGGGGTCAATGAGCAGTTCTTC
CASSQARGVNEQFF
>TRBD1|TRBV6-5|TRBJ2-7|.
TGTGCCAGCAGGGCGGACAGGGGCTACGAGCAGTACTTC
CASRADRGYEQYF
>.|TRBV5-5|TRBJ2-3|.
TGTGCCAGCACTGGGGATACGCAGTATTTT
CASTGDTQYF
>.|TRBV30|TRBJ2-7|.
TGTGCCTGGACCTTACCGGGCGACGAGCAGTACTTC
CAWTLPGDEQYF
>.|TRBV9|TRBJ2-6|.
TGTGCCAGCAGCTCTCGGACAGCCCAACTCTCTGGGGCCAACGTCCTGACTTTC
CASSSRTAQLSGANVLTF
>TRBD1|TRBV18|TRBJ2-7|.
TGTGCCAGCTCACCCGGGACAGGAGCCTATTACGAGCAGTACTTC
CASSPGTGAYYEQYF
>.|TRBV21-1|TRBJ2-7|.
TGTGCCAGCAGCAGACAGGGTATCTTGAGGGAGAGCTCCTACGAGCAGTACTTC
CASSRQGILRESSYEQYF
>.|TRBV5-5|TRBJ1-5|.
TGTGCCAGCAGCCTGAGTTATAGCAATCAGCCCCAGCATTTT
CASSLSYSNQPQHF
>TRBD1|TRBV25-1|TRBJ1-2|.
TGTGCCAGCAGTGGGACAGGGGGCGACATGAGGTATGGCTACACCTTC
CASSGTGGDMRYGYTF
>.|TRBV28|TRBJ2-2|.
TGTGCCAGCAGTGCCCTTCTTCGCGGGGAGCTGTTTTTT
CASSALLRGELFF
>.|TRBV7-9|TRBJ2-7|.
TGTGCCAGCAGCTTAGACGACAGATTTACCTCCTACGAGCAGTACTTC
CASSLDDRFTSYEQYF
>.|TRBV19|TRBJ2-3|once
TGTGCCAGTACCCCGGGCGACACAGATACGCAGTATTTT
CASTPGDTDTQYF
>.|TRBV7-2|TRBJ2-4|.
TGTGCCAGCAGCTTAAATTTGAGGGAGAGGGGGTACTTC
CASSLNLRERGYF
>TRBD1|TRBV4-3|TRBJ1-5|.
TGCGCCAGCAGCCAAGATGGGACAGTCACGGGGCCCCAGCATTTT
CASSQDGTVTGPQHF
>.|TRBV9|TRBJ2-5|.
TGTGCCAGCAGCGTCAGGCCGAAACGGGAGACCCAGTACTTC
CASSVRPKRETQYF
>TRBD2|TRBV28|TRBJ2-5|.
TGTGCCAGCAGGGCGAGCGGGATACGTCCGCAAGAGACCCAGTACTTC
CASRASGIRPQETQYF
>.|TRBV6-1|TRBJ1-5|.
TGTGCCAGCAGTGAATTGGTGGATCAGCCCCAGCATTTT
CASSELVDQPQHF
>.|TRBV4-3|TRBJ1-2|.
TGCGCCAGCAGCCAAGATTCGACAGTCCCTTATGGCTACACCTTC
CASSQDSTVPYGYTF
>TRBD2|TRBV5-5|TRBJ2-3|.
TGTGCCAGCAGCTGGTCCGGGACTAGCAGAACAGATACGCAGTATTTT
CASSWSGTSRTDTQYF
>TRBD2|TRBV7-9|TRBJ2-5|once
TGTGCCAGCAGCTTACCTAGCGGGAGGGCTGAGACCCAGTACTTC
CASSLPSGRAETQYF
>.|TRBV6-5|TRBJ2-1|once
TGTGCCAGCAGTTATCGGCGGGGTGTTGATGAGCAGTTCTTC
CASSYRRGVDEQFF
>.|TRBV11-3|TRBJ2-7|.
TGTGCCAGCAGCTTTAACAGGGCCAGCTCCTACGAGCAGTACTTC
CASSFNRASSYEQYF
>TRBD1|TRBV30|TRBJ1-1|.
TGTGCCTGGAGGATGGGACAGCGCGGCACTGAAGCTTTCTTT
CAWRMGQRGTEAFF